The entry below gives a single TCR beta chain sequence along with its context. The clone's antigen remains unknown. Within one base of it there is no much larger clone, and no base qualities were kept. The sample belongs to a study of blood T cell repertoires in COVID-19 (dated by TCRdb to about 2020). Some background on the complete study: The collaborator samples originated in the United States, Italy and Spain and spanned the acute and convalescent phases of COVID-19. The dataset comprised deeply sampled blood TCRbeta repertoires from subjects exposed to, actively infected with, or recovered from COVID-19. The repertoires were released in a freely available public database meant as a resource for research on the immune response to SARS-CoV-2. A de-identified subject ID, COVID-19 status, age in years and sex were almost always included in the sample metadata. The material from the prospective study consisted of cDNA or gDNA derived from T cells, B-cell-depleted T cells, or PBMCs. HLA class I and class II types, where available, came from metadata supplied by the sample provider rather than from assay-based typing. The samples were drawn from two sources: the first 160 participants of the ongoing ImmuneRACE study, and 1,000 to 1,500 subjects contributed by 6 global collaborators. Summary of the overall study and its limitations: The amount of clinical and demographic metadata varied by source and participant and was provided uncurated.

Participants in the prospective study were aged about 18 to 90 years, lived in approximately 26 United States geographic areas, and enrolled through a virtual design. In the prospective study, participants were assigned to cohorts based on the clinical history participants reported in a screening survey and a study questionnaire. ImmuneRACE Cohort 3 recovered participants were defined by two consecutive negative NP/OP PCR tests, healthcare professional clearance, or symptom resolution. In the prospective study, whole blood, serum and a nasopharyngeal or oropharyngeal swab were collected from each participant by mobile phlebotomists. Prospective study participants could optionally give additional blood draws and questionnaires over an approximately two-month period. Before DNA extraction, prospective study blood samples were shipped either frozen or at room temperature. The CDR3 starts with the cysteine, ends with the phenylalanine, and has 14 residues. CDR3 DNA is the only sequence kept; it has 42 bases, read in frame from the first base. Sequences KGHSH (CDR1) and LQKENI (CDR2) are obtained from the germline V gene. V loses 2 bases of germline sequence and J loses 4 bases, and the interval between the two ends is 11 bases.

The immunoSEQ Assay, a bias-controlled multiplex PCR, was used to amplify TCRbeta CDR3 regions from genomic DNA. Under the source paper's analysis protocol: Nucleated cell counts per sample were estimated from amplification of reference gene primers within the assay. Sequence reads were collapsed and filtered to measure the absolute abundance of every unique TCRbeta CDR3 rearrangement. Productive Simpson clonality was computed per sample as the square root of Simpson's diversity index over productive rearrangements. Imported from immuneACCESS, the table was reduced by TCRdb to in-frame sequences with V and J called. These copies leave out some clones; in studies compared against another copy, an unresolved V gene accounts for under half, and the cause of the remainder is not known. For V, J and clone size, that table is used; D and trimming come from the DNA. A total of some 230,000 clones appear in this sample, around 80% of them only once. The ten largest make up approximately 16% of the sample.

The sequenced material came from PBMCs or T cells enriched from blood (not recorded which). The clonotype was recovered from a man aged 40-50 years who had recovered from COVID-19. The V gene is TRBV18 and the J gene is TRBJ2-5, and perhaps TRBD1 as D gene, on 5 matching bases. The CDR3 is CASSPFSQGETQYF. The DNA reads TGTGCCAGCTCACCATTTTCGCAGGGAGAGACCCAGTACTTC.